This entry lists 8 T cell receptor beta chains sequenced from one sample in a study of T cells expressing NK-cell markers. With the 5' RACE reads reprocessed, TCRdb shows one record per CDR3 protein and no DNA. In total, the table holds 500,000 to 700,000 distinct CDR3 sequences. The sample was blood T cells: a sorted CD56 or NKG2C T cell subset, CD4+ or CD8+ T cells, or bulk PBMC T cells (not recorded which). The receptor source for this set is a young man in good health.

This chain joins TRBV4-2 and TRBJ1-4; TCRdb reports TRBD1, a call that lacks DNA to check it against. Germline CDR1 LGHNA, CDR2 YNFKEQ. There are 16 residues in the CDR3. CDR3 loop: CASSQETRGYGKKLFF.

The gene calls are TRBV29-1 and TRBJ2-7; the D call of TRBD1 rests on TCRdb alone, since no DNA is present to check it. CDR1 SQVTM and CDR2 ANQGSEA come from the germline V gene. The CDR3 runs to 11 residues. CDR3 amino acids: CSARTDYEQYF.

V gene TRBV28 combines with J gene TRBJ2-2; as DNA is missing, the TRBD1 call by TCRdb cannot be tested. The V gene's germline CDR1 is MDHEN and CDR2 SYDVKM. The CDR3 runs to 16 residues. The CDR3 region is CASSLFGQGIPGELFF.

The chain is built from TRBV28 and TRBJ2-2. Germline CDR1 MDHEN, CDR2 SYDVKM. This CDR3 spans 15 amino acids. The CDR3 here is CASRKNSVNTGELFF.

This chain joins TRBV29-1 and TRBJ2-5; there is no DNA to check the TCRdb D call of TRBD1. Germline V gene data show CDR1 as SQVTM and CDR2 as ANQGSEA. The CDR3 is made up of 13 amino acids. This CDR3 is CSVGAGTIETQYF.

The chain couples TRBV7-9 to TRBJ1-1; TCRdb lists TRBD1, though no DNA is available to test this call. Germline assignment: CDR1 SEHNR and CDR2 FQNEAQ (reference sequence). The CDR3 totals 17 residues. CDR3 region: CASSLPDAGGADSEAFF.

CDR3: CASSRADLNEQFF. V usage is TRBV9 and J usage is TRBJ2-1. The CDR3 totals 13 residues. Germline CDR1 SGDLS, CDR2 YYNGEE.

The rearrangement uses TRBV6-5 and TRBJ1-3. The CDR3 spans 14 residues. Per the germline V gene, CDR1 is MNHEY and CDR2 is SVGAGI. CDR3 residues: CASRLGGPGNTIYF.